Shown below are 14 T cell receptor beta chains from a single sample sequenced in a study of regulatory and conventional T cells in RAG deficiency. Assay: immunoSEQ multiplex PCR; the TCRdb copy retains only in-frame clones and omits some. The sample has some 30,000 clones, about 90% seen once; the top ten hold under 7%. The data also belong to a second study, concerning regulatory T cells. As that study records: The primer mix had 52 TRBV and 13 TRBJ primers.

The material sequenced was CD8+ T cells sorted from blood. These receptor sequences come from a human donor in good health.

The chain couples TRBV13 to TRBJ2-7; possible D gene TRBD2, 6 bases. The V and J ends lost 4 bases and 1 base respectively, with 11 bases between them. Germline CDR1 reads PRHDT; CDR2 reads FYEKMQ (reference sequence). The CDR3 totals 14 residues. The CDR3 loop is CASSSRESSYEQYF. The CDR3 DNA follows: TGTGCCAGCAGCTCTCGGGAGTCATCCTACGAGCAGTACTTC. The full variable domain, completed using reference TRBV13 and TRBJ2-7, is AAGVIQSPRHLIKEKRETATLKCYPIPRHDTVYWYQQGPGQDPQFLISFYEKMQSDKGSIPDRFSAQQFSDYHSELNMSSLELGDSALYFCASSSRESSYEQYFGPGTRLTVT.

In this sample, this clone turned up once. This sequence joins TRBV28 and TRBJ1-1; no clear D. The CDR3 has 14 amino acids. Germline assignment: CDR1 MDHEN and CDR2 SYDVKM. Trimming shortened V by 7 bases and J by 4 bases, and 16 bases separated the two germline ends. This CDR3 reads CASTLSPKGTEAFF. The CDR3 region has the DNA TGTGCCAGCACCCTATCACCCAAGGGCACTGAAGCTTTCTTT.

V and J are TRBV4-1 and TRBJ1-4; the D gene is possibly TRBD1 (5 bases). The V end was cut by 1 base, the J end by 0 bases, with 6 bases between. Germline values: CDR1 MGHRA, CDR2 YSYEKL. This CDR3 has 15 residues. The CDR3 sequence: CASSQAGTTNEKLFF. In nucleotides, the CDR3 is TGCGCCAGCAGCCAAGCAGGGACAACTAATGAAAAACTGTTTTTT.

This chain connects TRBV13 to TRBJ1-6; D gene unclear. The CDR3 loop spans 14 amino acids. V lost 5 bases, J lost 9 bases, and 14 bases lay in between. Germline-derived CDR1 and CDR2 are PRHDT and FYEKMQ (reference sequence). This chain's CDR3 is CASSPASIGSPLHF. CDR3 sequence (DNA): TGTGCCAGCAGCCCGGCCTCAATTGGTTCACCCCTCCACTTT.

The J gene is TRBJ2-5, the V gene TRBV7-8; perhaps D is TRBD1 or TRBD2 (5 bases each). With 3 bases removed from V and 3 bases from J, the gap between germline ends came to 8 bases. CDR1 and CDR2 from the germline V gene are SGHVS and FQNEAQ. The length of the CDR3 is 13 residues. CDR3 in amino acids: CASSFQGEETQYF. CDR3 bases: TGTGCCAGCAGCTTTCAGGGAGAAGAGACCCAGTACTTC.

The CDR3 coding sequence is TGCGCCAGCAGCCAAGATCCCGGGACAGGGATTGGCTACACCTTC. Translation: CASSQDPGTGIGYTF. V gene TRBV4-1 combines with J gene TRBJ1-2, with 9 bases identical to TRBD1. In germline, CDR1 is MGHRA, CDR2 YSYEKL. The trim removed 0 bases at V and 7 bases at J, leaving 6 bases unmatched. The CDR3 is made up of 15 amino acids.

The chain uses TRBV28 and TRBJ2-7; TRBD1 is a possible D gene (6 bases). The germline V gene has CDR1 MDHEN and CDR2 SYDVKM. CDR3 length: 13 residues. Trimming left V 6 bases short and J 0 bases short, with 9 bases between. The CDR3 loop reads CASSLDSSYEQYF. The CDR3 DNA follows: TGTGCCAGCAGCTTGGACAGCTCCTACGAGCAGTACTTC. The full variable domain, rest sourced from reference TRBV28 and TRBJ2-7, is DVKVTQSSRYLVKRTGEKVFLECVQDMDHENMFWYRQDPGLGLRLIYFSYDVKMKEKGDIPEGYSVSREKKERFSLILESASTNQTSMYLCASSLDSSYEQYFGPGTRLTVT.

Worth noting for this clone: The junction does not match germline at one end; this may be a read error. This CDR3 reads CASSLSATRSGENSNQPQHF. The CDR3 coding sequence is TGTGCTAGCAGCTTATCGGCCACAAGGAGTGGAGAGAATAGCAATCAGCCCCAGCATTTT. V usage is TRBV7-7 and J usage is TRBJ1-5; D remains ambiguous. The CDR3 length is 20 residues. Germline values: CDR1 SSHAT, CDR2 FNYEAQ (reference sequence). The whole variable domain, filled in from reference TRBV7-7 and TRBJ1-5, reads GAGVSQSPRYKVTKRGQDVTLRCDPISSHATLYWYQQALGQGPEFLTYFNYEAQPDKSGLPSDRFSAERPEGSISTLTIQRTEQRDSAMYRCASSLSATRSGENSNQPQHFGDGTRLSIL.

This chain links TRBV5-1 with TRBJ1-1, with 7 positions matching TRBD1. CDR3 length equals 14 residues. Germline-derived CDR1 and CDR2 are SGHRS and YFSETQ. Trimming cost V 4 bases and J 0 bases; bases outside gene matches: 3. DNA for the CDR3: TGCGCCAGCAGCGGGACAGAAATGAACACTGAAGCTTTCTTT. This sequence encodes CASSGTEMNTEAFF.

The chain couples TRBV7-9 to TRBJ1-1; the match to TRBD1 covers 7 bases. The germline gives CDR1 SEHNR, CDR2 FQNEAQ (reference sequence). The V and J ends lost 2 bases and 4 bases, in that order; junction bases with no gene match: 4. This CDR3 comprises 14 residues. CDR3 protein: CASSLQGGFTEAFF. The CDR3 nucleotides read TGTGCCAGCAGCTTACAGGGGGGTTTCACTGAAGCTTTCTTT.

The chain carries TRBV13 and TRBJ1-2, with a weak D call TRBD1 (5 bases). The germline gives CDR1 PRHDT, CDR2 FYEKMQ (reference sequence). CDR3 length: 19 residues. V lost 3 bases to trimming and J lost 3 bases, with 26 bases between them. This chain's CDR3 is CASSFRVLADDSQDYGYTF. The CDR3 DNA sequence: TGTGCCAGCAGCTTTAGAGTGCTGGCGGACGACAGCCAGGACTATGGCTACACCTTC.

This clone was picked up one time. This chain connects TRBV19 to TRBJ1-2, with a tentative D call TRBD1 (5 bases). V was cut by 3 bases and J by 2 bases, with 10 bases left in between. The CDR3 runs 14 residues. Per the germline V gene, CDR1 is LNHDA and CDR2 is SQIVND (reference sequence). This chain's CDR3 is CASSMVGVNYGYTF. CDR3 nucleotide sequence: TGTGCCAGTAGTATGGTGGGGGTCAACTATGGCTACACCTTC.

The chain is built from TRBV27 and TRBJ1-1; 8 bases map to TRBD1. The J segment lost 3 bases and the V segment lost 6 bases, leaving 6 bases of the junction unmatched. Germline values: CDR1 MNHEY, CDR2 SMNVEV (reference sequence). This CDR3 is 14 amino acids long. CDR3 sequence reads: CASRAGTGYTEAFF. The CDR3 DNA sequence: TGTGCCAGCAGGGCCGGGACAGGTTACACTGAAGCTTTCTTT.

The chain carries TRBV6-1 and TRBJ2-7; TRBD2 matches 9 bases. Germline V lookup: CDR1 MNHNS, CDR2 SASEGT. CDR3 length: 15 amino acids. Trimming removed 5 bases from V and 0 bases from J; junction bases left unmatched: 5. CDR3 nucleotide sequence: TGTGCCAGCAGTAAGACTAGCGGAGCCTCCTACGAGCAGTACTTC. Its protein product is CASSKTSGASYEQYF.